This T cell receptor (beta chain) derives from a study of blood T cell repertoires in COVID-19. Study-wide background: The United States, Italy and Spain provided the acute and convalescent COVID-19 samples.

Per the original methods: Cell counts per sample came from amplifying reference gene primers. TCRdb keeps only in-frame clones here, not all; method: immunoSEQ multiplex PCR. That table supplies the V and J calls and clone size; D and trimming were determined from the DNA. The profile shows tens of thousands of clones, roughly 80% of them singletons. During active infection, Seattle patients enrolled and were then monitored through disease. V shed 5 bases, J shed 4 bases, and the junction held 13 bases outside the gene matches. Germline V gene data show CDR1 as SGHAT and CDR2 as FQNNGV. There are 16 residues in the CDR3.

Source material: peripheral blood. The rearrangement links TRBV11-2 to TRBJ1-2, with 7 bases identical to TRBD1. The clonotype comes from a man in his fifties with COVID-19, enrolled during active disease. The CDR3 sequence is CASSPLKGARGYGYTF. The DNA for the CDR3 is TGTGCCAGCAGCCCGCTCAAGGGGGCGCGAGGCTATGGCTACACCTTC.